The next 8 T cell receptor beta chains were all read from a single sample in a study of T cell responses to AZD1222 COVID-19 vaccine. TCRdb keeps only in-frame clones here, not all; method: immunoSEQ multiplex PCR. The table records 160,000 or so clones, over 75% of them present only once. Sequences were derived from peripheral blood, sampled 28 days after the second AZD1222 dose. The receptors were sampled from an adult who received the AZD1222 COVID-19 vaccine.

The CDR3: CAISTPAKNIQYF. CDR3 DNA: TGTGCCATCAGTACCCCGGCCAAAAACATTCAGTACTTC. The gene calls are TRBV10-3 and TRBJ2-4, with D uncertain. Trimming removed 5 bases from V and 1 base from J, with 6 bases in between. The CDR3 sequence is 13 residues long. The germline CDR1 and CDR2 sequences are ENHRY and SYGVKD.

For the CDR3, the DNA is TGTGCCAGCAGCCAAGCAAACACACTTACGACTGAAGCTTTCTTT. This translates into CASSQANTLTTEAFF. The V call is TRBV4-2, the J call TRBJ1-1; D is uncertain. There are 15 residues in the CDR3. The V gene's germline CDR1 is LGHNA and CDR2 YNFKEQ. V was clipped by 1 base and J by 5 bases, with 14 bases between them.

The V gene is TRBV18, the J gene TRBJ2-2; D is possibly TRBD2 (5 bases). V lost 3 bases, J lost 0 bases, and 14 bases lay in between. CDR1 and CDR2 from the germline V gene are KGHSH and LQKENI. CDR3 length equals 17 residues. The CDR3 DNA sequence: TGTGCCAGCTCACCCTCCCGCCGGGGTTCGAACACCGGGGAGCTGTTTTTT. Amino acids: CASSPSRRGSNTGELFF.

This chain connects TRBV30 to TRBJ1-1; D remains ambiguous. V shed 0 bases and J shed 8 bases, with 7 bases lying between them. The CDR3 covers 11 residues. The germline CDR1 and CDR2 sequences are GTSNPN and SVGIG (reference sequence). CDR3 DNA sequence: TGTGCCTGGAGTGTAATCTCAGAAGCTTTCTTT. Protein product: CAWSVISEAFF.

Written as DNA, the CDR3 is TGTGCCAGCAGCGTAATCGGGCAGGGCACTGAAGCTTTCTTT. This gives the protein CASSVIGQGTEAFF. The chain employs TRBV9 and TRBJ1-1; weak D call: TRBD1 (5 bases). This CDR3 has 14 residues. The germline V gene has CDR1 SGDLS and CDR2 YYNGEE. V lost 1 base to trimming and J lost 4 bases, with 11 bases between them. The variable domain in full, completed from reference TRBV9 and TRBJ1-1, reads DSGVTQTPKHLITATGQRVTLRCSPRSGDLSVYWYQQSLDQGLQFLIQYYNGEERAKGNILERFSAQQFPDLHSELNLSSLELGDSALYFCASSVIGQGTEAFFGQGTRLTVV.

The CDR3 reads CASSSGLGVDTEAFF. CDR3 nucleotide sequence: TGTGCCAGCAGCTCAGGGTTGGGAGTGGACACTGAAGCTTTCTTT. The V call is TRBV5-6, the J call TRBJ1-1; D might be TRBD1 (5 bases). Germline V gene lookup returns CDR1 SGHDT and CDR2 YYEEEE. V was pared by 3 bases and J by 3 bases, with 15 bases between. This CDR3 has 15 residues.

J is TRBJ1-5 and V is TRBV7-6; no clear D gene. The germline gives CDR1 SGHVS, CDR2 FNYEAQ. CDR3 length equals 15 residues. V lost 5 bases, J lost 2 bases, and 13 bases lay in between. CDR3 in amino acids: CASSPAVWGNQPQHF. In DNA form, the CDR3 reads TGTGCCAGCAGCCCCGCGGTTTGGGGCAATCAGCCCCAGCATTTT.

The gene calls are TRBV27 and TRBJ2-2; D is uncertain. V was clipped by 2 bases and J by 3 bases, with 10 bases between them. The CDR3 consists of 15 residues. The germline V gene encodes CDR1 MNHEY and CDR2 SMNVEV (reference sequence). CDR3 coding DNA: TGTGCCAGCAGTTTAAGTCTAGAGTACACCGGGGAGCTGTTTTTT. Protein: CASSLSLEYTGELFF.